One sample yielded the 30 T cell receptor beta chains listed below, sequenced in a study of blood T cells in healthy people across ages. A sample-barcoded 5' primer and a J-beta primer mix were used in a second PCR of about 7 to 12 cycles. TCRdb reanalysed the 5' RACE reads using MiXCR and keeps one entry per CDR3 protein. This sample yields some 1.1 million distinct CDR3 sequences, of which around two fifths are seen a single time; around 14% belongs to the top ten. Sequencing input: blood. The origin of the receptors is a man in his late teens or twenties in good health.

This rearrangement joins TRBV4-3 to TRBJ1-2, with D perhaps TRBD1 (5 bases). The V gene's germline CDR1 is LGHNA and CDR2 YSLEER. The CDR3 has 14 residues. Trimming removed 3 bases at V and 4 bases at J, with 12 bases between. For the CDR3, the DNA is TGCGCCAGCAGCCATCCTGGGGCTGCCTATGGCTACACCTTC. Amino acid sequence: CASSHPGAAYGYTF.

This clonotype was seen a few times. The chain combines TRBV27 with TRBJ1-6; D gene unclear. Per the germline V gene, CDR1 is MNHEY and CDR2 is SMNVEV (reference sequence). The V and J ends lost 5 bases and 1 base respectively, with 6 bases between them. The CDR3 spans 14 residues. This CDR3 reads CASSLQSYNSPLHF. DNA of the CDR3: TGTGCCAGCAGTCTCCAATCCTATAATTCACCCCTCCACTTT.

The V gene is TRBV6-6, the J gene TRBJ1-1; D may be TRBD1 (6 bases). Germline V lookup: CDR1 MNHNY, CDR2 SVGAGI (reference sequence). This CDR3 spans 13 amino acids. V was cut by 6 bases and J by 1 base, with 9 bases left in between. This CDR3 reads CASRAGENTEAFF. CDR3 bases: TGTGCCAGCAGGGCAGGGGAGAACACTGAAGCTTTCTTT.

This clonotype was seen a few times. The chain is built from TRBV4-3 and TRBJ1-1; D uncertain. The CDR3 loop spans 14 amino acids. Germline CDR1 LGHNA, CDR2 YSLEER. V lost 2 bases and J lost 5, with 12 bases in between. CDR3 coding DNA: TGCGCCAGCAGCCAAAAAACGCGTGGGACTGAAGCTTTCTTT. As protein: CASSQKTRGTEAFF.

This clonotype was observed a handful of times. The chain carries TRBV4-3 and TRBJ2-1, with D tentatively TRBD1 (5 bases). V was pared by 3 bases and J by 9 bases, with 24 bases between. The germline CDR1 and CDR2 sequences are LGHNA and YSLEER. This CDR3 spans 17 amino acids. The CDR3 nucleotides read TGCGCCAGCAGCCAGTACCTGACAGTGAGTGACGGAAGTGAGCAGTTCTTC. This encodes CASSQYLTVSDGSEQFF.

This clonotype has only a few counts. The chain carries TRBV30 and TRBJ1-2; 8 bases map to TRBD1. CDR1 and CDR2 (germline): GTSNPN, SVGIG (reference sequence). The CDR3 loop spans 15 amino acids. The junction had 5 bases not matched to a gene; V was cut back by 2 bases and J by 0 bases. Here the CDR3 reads CAWSSGQGANYGYTF. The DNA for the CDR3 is TGTGCCTGGAGTTCCGGACAGGGCGCTAACTATGGCTACACCTTC.

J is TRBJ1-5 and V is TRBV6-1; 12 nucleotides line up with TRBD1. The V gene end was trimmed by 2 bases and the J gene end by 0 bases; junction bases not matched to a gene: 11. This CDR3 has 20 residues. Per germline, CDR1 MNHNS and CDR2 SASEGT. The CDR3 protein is CASSEPRGQGAPYSNQPQHF. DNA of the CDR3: TGTGCCAGCAGTGAACCCCGGGGACAGGGGGCTCCGTATAGCAATCAGCCCCAGCATTTT.

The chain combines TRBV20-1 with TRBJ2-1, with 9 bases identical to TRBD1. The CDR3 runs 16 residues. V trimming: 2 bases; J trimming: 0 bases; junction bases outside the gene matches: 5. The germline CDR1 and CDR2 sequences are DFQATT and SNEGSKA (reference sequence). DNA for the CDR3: TGCAGTGCTAGAATCTTACAGGGGGCCTCCTACAATGAGCAGTTCTTC. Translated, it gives CSARILQGASYNEQFF.

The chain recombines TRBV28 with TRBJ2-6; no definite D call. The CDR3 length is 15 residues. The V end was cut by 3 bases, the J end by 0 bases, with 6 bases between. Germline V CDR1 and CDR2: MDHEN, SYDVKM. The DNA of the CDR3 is TGTGCCAGCAGTTTTTCGTACTCTGGGGCCAACGTCCTGACTTTC. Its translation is CASSFSYSGANVLTF.

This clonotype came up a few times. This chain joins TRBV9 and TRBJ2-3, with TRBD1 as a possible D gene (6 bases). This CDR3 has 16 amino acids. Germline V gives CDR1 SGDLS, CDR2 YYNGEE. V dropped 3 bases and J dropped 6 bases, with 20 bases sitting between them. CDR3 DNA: TGTGCCAGCAGCGCAGAAGGGGGTCTTTACACGGATACGCAGTATTTT. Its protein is CASSAEGGLYTDTQYF.

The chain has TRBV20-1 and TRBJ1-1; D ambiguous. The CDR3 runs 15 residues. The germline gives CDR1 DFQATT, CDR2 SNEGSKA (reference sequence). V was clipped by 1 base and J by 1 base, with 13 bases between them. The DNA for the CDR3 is TGCAGTGCTAGAGTCCCAGGCGGGCCGAACACTGAAGCTTTCTTT. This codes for CSARVPGGPNTEAFF.

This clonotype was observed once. The CDR3 spells CASSPRDSGDEQYF. The CDR3 nucleotides are TGTGCCAGCAGTCCACGGGACTCAGGGGATGAGCAGTACTTC. This chain links TRBV2 with TRBJ2-5; D possibly matches TRBD1 or TRBD2 (6 bases each). There are 14 residues in the CDR3. The V gene lost 5 bases and the J gene lost 11 bases, with 21 bases spanning the gap. Germline CDR1 and CDR2: SNHLY and FYNNEI.

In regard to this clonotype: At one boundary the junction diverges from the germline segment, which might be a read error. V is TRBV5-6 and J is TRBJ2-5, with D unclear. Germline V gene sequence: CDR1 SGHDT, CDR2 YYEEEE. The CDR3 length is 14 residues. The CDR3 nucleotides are TGTGCCAGCAGCTTGGGTGATTTCCAAGAGGCCCAGTACTTC. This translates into CASSLGDFQEAQYF.

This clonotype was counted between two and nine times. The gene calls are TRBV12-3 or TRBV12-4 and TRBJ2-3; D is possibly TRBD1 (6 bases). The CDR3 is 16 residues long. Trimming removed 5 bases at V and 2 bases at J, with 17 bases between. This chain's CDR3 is CASSLRTAQFTDTQYF. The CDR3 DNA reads TGTGCCAGCAGTCTGCGGACAGCCCAGTTCACAGATACGCAGTATTTT.

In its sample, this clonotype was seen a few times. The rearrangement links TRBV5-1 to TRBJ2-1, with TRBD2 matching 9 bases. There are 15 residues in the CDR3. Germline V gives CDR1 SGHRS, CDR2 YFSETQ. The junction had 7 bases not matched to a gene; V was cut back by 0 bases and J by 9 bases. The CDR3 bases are TGCGCCAGCAGCTTGGATGGCGGGGGGGCTCGTGAGCAGTTCTTC. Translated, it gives CASSLDGGGAREQFF.

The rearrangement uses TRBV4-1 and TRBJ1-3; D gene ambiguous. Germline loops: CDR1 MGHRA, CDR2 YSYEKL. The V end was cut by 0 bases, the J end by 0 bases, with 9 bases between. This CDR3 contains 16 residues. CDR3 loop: CASSQERAGSGNTIYF. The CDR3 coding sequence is TGCGCCAGCAGCCAAGAAAGGGCCGGCTCTGGAAACACCATATATTTT.

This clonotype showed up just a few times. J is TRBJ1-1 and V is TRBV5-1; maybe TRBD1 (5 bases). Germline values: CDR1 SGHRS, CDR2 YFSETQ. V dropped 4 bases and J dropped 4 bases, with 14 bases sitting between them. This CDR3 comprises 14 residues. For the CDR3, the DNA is TGCGCCAGCAGCACCGGGACGCCGGGCACTGAAGCTTTCTTT. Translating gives CASSTGTPGTEAFF.

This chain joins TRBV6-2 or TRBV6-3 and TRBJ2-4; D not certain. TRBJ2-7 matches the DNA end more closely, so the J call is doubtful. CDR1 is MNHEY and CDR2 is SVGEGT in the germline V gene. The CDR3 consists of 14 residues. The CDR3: CASSYHGPPYEQYF. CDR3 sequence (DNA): TGTGCCAGCAGTTACCACGGCCCACCCTACGAGCAGTACTTC.

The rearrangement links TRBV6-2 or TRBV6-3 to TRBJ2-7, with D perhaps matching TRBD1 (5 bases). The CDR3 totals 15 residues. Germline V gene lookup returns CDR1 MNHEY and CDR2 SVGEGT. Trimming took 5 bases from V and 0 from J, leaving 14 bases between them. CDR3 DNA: TGTGCCAGCAGTCAAACAGGAGAAAGCTCCTACGAGCAGTACTTC. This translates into CASSQTGESSYEQYF.

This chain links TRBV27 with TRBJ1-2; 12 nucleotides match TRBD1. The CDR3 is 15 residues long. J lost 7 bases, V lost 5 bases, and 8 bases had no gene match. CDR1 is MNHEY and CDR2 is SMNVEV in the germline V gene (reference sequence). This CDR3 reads CASSAGTGGRVGYTF. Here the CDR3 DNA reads TGTGCCAGCAGTGCCGGGACAGGGGGCCGGGTTGGCTACACCTTC.

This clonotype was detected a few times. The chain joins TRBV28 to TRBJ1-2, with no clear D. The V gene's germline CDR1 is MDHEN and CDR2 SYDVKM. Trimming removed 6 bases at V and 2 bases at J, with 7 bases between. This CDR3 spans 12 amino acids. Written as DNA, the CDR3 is TGTGCCAGCAGCGTGTCGAACTATGGCTACACCTTC. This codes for CASSVSNYGYTF.

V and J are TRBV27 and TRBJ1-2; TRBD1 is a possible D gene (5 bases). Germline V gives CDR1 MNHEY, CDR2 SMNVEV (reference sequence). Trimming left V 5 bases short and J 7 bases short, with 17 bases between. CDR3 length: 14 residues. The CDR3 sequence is CASSTRDFRGGYTF. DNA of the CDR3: TGTGCCAGCAGTACGCGGGATTTTAGGGGTGGCTACACCTTC.

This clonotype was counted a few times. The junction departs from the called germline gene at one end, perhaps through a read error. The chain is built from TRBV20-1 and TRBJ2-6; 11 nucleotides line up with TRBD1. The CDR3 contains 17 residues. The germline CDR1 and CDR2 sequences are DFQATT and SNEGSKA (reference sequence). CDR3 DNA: TGCAGTGCTTGGACAGGGGGCGGAAGCTCTAGGGCCAACGTCCTGACTTTC. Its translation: CSAWTGGGSSRANVLTF.

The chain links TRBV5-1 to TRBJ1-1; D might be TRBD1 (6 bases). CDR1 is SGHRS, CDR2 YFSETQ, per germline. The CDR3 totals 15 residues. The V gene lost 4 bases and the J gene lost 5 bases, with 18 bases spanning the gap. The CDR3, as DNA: TGCGCCAGCAGCCAATGGACAGACCCGTTAACTGAAGCTTTCTTT. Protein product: CASSQWTDPLTEAFF.

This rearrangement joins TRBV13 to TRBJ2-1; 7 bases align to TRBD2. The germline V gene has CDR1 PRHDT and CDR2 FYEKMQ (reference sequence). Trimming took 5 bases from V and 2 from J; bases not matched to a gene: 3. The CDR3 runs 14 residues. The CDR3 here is CASSVGLAYNEQFF. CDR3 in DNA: TGTGCCAGCAGCGTCGGACTAGCCTACAATGAGCAGTTCTTC.

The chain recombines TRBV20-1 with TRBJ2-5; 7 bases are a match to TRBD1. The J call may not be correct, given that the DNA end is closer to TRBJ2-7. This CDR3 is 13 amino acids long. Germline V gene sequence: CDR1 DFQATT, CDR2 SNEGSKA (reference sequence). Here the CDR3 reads CSAIGTDHYEQYF. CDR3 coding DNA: TGCAGTGCTATTGGGACAGACCACTACGAGCAGTACTTC.

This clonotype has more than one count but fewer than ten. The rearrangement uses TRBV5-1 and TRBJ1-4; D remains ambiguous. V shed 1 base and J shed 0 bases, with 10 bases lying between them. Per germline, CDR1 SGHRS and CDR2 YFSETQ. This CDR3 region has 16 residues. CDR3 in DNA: TGCGCCAGCAGCTTGAGCCCGGACCCAACTAATGAAAAACTGTTTTTT. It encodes CASSLSPDPTNEKLFF.

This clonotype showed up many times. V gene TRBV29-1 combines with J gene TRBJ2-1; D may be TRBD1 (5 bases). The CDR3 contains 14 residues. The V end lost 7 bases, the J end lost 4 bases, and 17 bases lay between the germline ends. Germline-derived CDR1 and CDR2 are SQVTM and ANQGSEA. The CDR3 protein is CSAGRMDTYNEQFF. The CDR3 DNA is TGCAGCGCGGGTCGAATGGACACATACAATGAGCAGTTCTTC.

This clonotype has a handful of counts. In DNA form, the CDR3 reads TGTGCCAGCAGCCAAGGGAAGGAGAACACTGAAGCTTTCTTT. It encodes CASSQGKENTEAFF. The chain uses TRBV3-1 and TRBJ1-1; D gene unclear. Trimming shortened V by 1 base and J by 1 base, and 7 bases separated the two germline ends. The CDR3 contains 14 residues. Germline loops: CDR1 LGHDT, CDR2 YNNKEL (reference sequence).

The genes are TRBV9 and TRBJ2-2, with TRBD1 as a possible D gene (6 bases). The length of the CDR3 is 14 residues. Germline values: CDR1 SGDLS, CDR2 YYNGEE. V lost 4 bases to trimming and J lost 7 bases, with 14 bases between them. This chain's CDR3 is CASSPQDRRGELFF. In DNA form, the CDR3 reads TGTGCCAGCAGCCCCCAGGACAGACGCGGGGAGCTGTTTTTT.